A selection of T cell receptor beta chains follows, all from one sample in a study of T cells in Graves' hyperthyroidism and ophthalmopathy. TCRdb re-analysed the multiplex PCR reads in MiXCR, keeping a single row per CDR3 protein. Among some 490,000 distinct CDR3 sequences listed, about 22% were seen once. Sequenced input: blood. These receptors came from a woman in her 70s with Graves' ophthalmopathy. The CDR3 runs from the conserved cysteine through the conserved F or W. A D gene is named only where the DNA matches it firmly. Clone sizes are given selectively: once, few, many, or a class where the clone is expanded.

>TRBJ1-4|TRBV10-3|few|TRBD1
CAISSGTGDEKLFF
TGTGCCATCAGTTCCGGGACAGGAGATGAAAAACTGTTTTTT
>TRBJ2-5|TRBV9|.|TRBD2
CASSRTSGGAKTQYF
TGTGCCAGCAGCCGGACTAGCGGGGGAGCGAAGACCCAGTACTTC
>TRBJ2-2|TRBV6-1|.|TRBD1
CASSDPPGQGMDGELFF
TGTGCCAGCAGCGACCCCCCGGGACAGGGGATGGACGGGGAGCTGTTTTTT
>TRBJ1-1|TRBV3-1|many|TRBD1
CASSTKQGAGTEAFF
TGTGCCAGCAGCACCAAACAGGGGGCGGGCACTGAAGCTTTCTTT
>TRBJ1-5|TRBV5-1|.|.
CASSLGLGQDQPQHF
TGCGCCAGCAGCTTGGGTTTAGGGCAGGATCAGCCCCAGCATTTT
>TRBJ1-2|TRBV20-1|many|.
CSAGYRGTFYGYTF
TGCAGTGCTGGCTACCGGGGCACCTTCTATGGCTACACCTTC
>TRBJ1-3|TRBV30|few|.
CAWSRQEDTIYF
TGTGCCTGGAGTCGGCAAGAGGACACCATATATTTT
>TRBJ1-2|TRBV27|many|.
CASSLSPRTLNYGYTF
TGTGCCAGCAGTTTATCCCCCCGGACTCTTAACTATGGCTACACCTTC
>TRBJ2-3|TRBV7-2|few|.
CASRPGPTRTDTQYF
TGTGCCAGCAGACCAGGCCCTACCCGCACAGATACGCAGTATTTT
>TRBJ2-7|TRBV9|.|TRBD1
CASSPGTGWPYEQYF
TGTGCCAGCAGCCCCGGGACAGGGTGGCCCTACGAGCAGTACTTC
>TRBJ2-7|TRBV20-1|few|TRBD2
CSARGTSGTGYEQYF
TGCAGTGCTAGAGGGACTAGCGGGACTGGGTACGAGCAGTACTTC
>TRBJ1-5|TRBV5-6|.|.
CASSPGWGGNQPQHF
TGTGCCAGCAGCCCTGGTTGGGGAGGGAATCAGCCCCAGCATTTT
>TRBJ2-1|TRBV5-1|.|TRBD2
CASSLKAGGDNEQFF
TGCGCCAGCAGCTTGAAAGCGGGAGGCGACAATGAGCAGTTCTTC
>TRBJ1-3|TRBV15|.|.
CATSREIGNTIYF
TGTGCCACCAGCAGAGAAATTGGAAACACCATATATTTT
>TRBJ1-5|TRBV28|few|.
CASSEGRGVSNQPQHF
TGTGCCAGCAGTGAGGGTAGGGGGGTTAGCAATCAGCCCCAGCATTTT
>TRBJ2-2|TRBV11-2|few|.
CASSLVRAGELFF
TGTGCCAGCAGCTTAGTTCGGGCCGGGGAGCTGTTTTTT
>TRBJ2-3|TRBV7-9|.|TRBD2
CASSETGTSTDTQYF
TGTGCCAGCAGCGAAACCGGGACTAGTACAGATACGCAGTATTTT
>TRBJ1-5|TRBV12-5|many|.
CASGAGISQINQPQHF
TGTGCTAGTGGTGCGGGGATAAGCCAGATCAATCAGCCCCAGCATTTT
>TRBJ2-7|TRBV28|few|TRBD1
CASSSLRQGLYEQYF
TGTGCCAGCAGTTCCTTGAGACAGGGCTTATACGAGCAGTACTTC
>TRBJ2-7|TRBV5-4|.|.
CASSLVAAQGEQYF
TGTGCCAGCAGCTTGGTAGCGGCTCAAGGCGAGCAGTACTTC
>TRBJ2-5|TRBV5-1|.|.
CASSLPGRETQYF
TGCGCCAGCAGCTTGCCCGGGAGAGAGACCCAGTACTTC
>TRBJ1-4|TRBV6-5|few|.
CASSYVQPNEKLFF
TGTGCCAGCAGTTACGTGCAACCAAATGAAAAACTGTTTTTT
>TRBJ2-7|TRBV24-1|.|.
CATSGTSPGSLNEQYF
TGTGCCACCAGTGGTACTAGCCCAGGGTCTTTGAATGAGCAGTACTTC
>TRBJ2-3|TRBV27|few|TRBD2
CASSSPGLAGGPDTQYF
TGTGCCAGCAGTTCTCCGGGACTAGCGGGAGGGCCAGATACGCAGTATTTT
>TRBJ2-5|TRBV20-1|.|TRBD2
CSARNPGGSQTQYF
TGCAGTGCTAGGAACCCGGGAGGCAGCCAGACCCAGTACTTC
>TRBJ1-1|TRBV27|many|.
CASSWRGDTEAFF
TGTGCCAGCAGTTGGCGGGGGGACACTGAAGCTTTCTTT
>TRBJ1-1|TRBV9|.|.
CASSPGADMNTEAFF
TGTGCCAGCAGCCCAGGGGCGGACATGAACACTGAAGCTTTCTTT
>TRBJ2-3|TRBV7-3|few|.
CASSLSYREIGDTQYF
TGTGCCAGCAGCTTAAGTTACAGGGAGATAGGAGATACGCAGTATTTT
>TRBJ2-2|TRBV4-3|few|.
CASSQGAVLGTGELFF
TGCGCCAGCAGCCAGGGAGCAGTGCTAGGCACCGGGGAGCTGTTTTTT